One sample yielded the 9 T cell receptor beta chains listed below, sequenced in a study of spatial heterogeneity in lung cancer. Study-wide findings and caveats: Tracking of tumor mutation counts was seen in expanded intratumoral alpha and beta TCR counts.

Time point indicated: sample taken at primary tumor resection. TCRdb reprocessed the 5' RACE reads with MiXCR, giving one entry per CDR3 protein. The sample contains about 8,400 distinct CDR3 sequences, 8.2% of which appear only once. Their specific antigens are unknown. Sequenced here: lung tumor tissue, sampled at surgery. The source of these receptors is a male donor with early-stage non-small cell lung cancer.

This clonotype has at least ten counts. The library was built for alpha chains, so this beta chain is an off-target read and its size means little. The J gene is TRBJ2-3, the V gene TRBV2; TRBD1 is a possible D gene (5 bases). V gave up 2 bases and J gave up 6 bases, with 9 bases separating them. The germline V gene has CDR1 SNHLY and CDR2 FYNNEI. The CDR3 has 13 amino acids. Here the CDR3 reads CASSEIKGDTQYF. In nucleotides, the CDR3 is TGTGCCAGCAGTGAAATAAAGGGGGATACGCAGTATTTT.

Judged by abundance, this clonotype is medium-sized. This beta chain turned up in a library designed for alpha chains; as an off-target read, its abundance says little. The V and J genes are TRBV10-3 and TRBJ1-1; D ambiguous. Trimming left V 4 bases short and J 0 bases short, with 6 bases between. The germline V gene encodes CDR1 ENHRY and CDR2 SYGVKD. CDR3 length: 13 residues. CDR3 sequence: CAISGGVNTEAFF. The DNA for the CDR3 is TGTGCCATCAGTGGTGGGGTGAACACTGAAGCTTTCTTT.

This clonotype appeared many times. Because this beta chain is a stray read in a library intended to capture alpha chains, its abundance should not be given much weight. The chain is built from TRBV6-6 and TRBJ1-4; 10 positions match TRBD1. Germline CDR1 is MNHNY and CDR2 is SVGAGI (reference sequence). The V gene end was trimmed by 6 bases and the J gene end by 7 bases; junction bases not matched to a gene: 2. The CDR3 length is 13 residues. CDR3 sequence reads: CASRGQGVEKLFF. DNA of the CDR3: TGTGCCAGCAGAGGACAGGGGGTTGAAAAACTGTTTTTT.

This clonotype was detected only a few times. This beta chain came through as a stray read in a library set up for alpha chains, and its size says little. CDR3 coding DNA: TGTGCCAGCAGCTTAATTGATGGACGGACCCAGGAGACCCAGTACTTC. This gives the protein CASSLIDGRTQETQYF. The chain joins TRBV7-9 to TRBJ2-5, with D hard to call. Trimming removed 2 bases at V and 5 bases at J, with 18 bases between. This CDR3 region has 16 residues. CDR1 is SEHNR and CDR2 is FQNEAQ in the germline V gene (reference sequence).

This clonotype is classed as medium-sized. Since the library was made to target alpha chains, this beta chain is a stray read and its abundance is not meaningful. The chain joins TRBV7-3 to TRBJ2-1, with a weak D call TRBD2 (7 bases). The V end lost 2 bases, the J end lost 14 bases, and 16 bases lay between the germline ends. The CDR3 is 13 amino acids. Germline V lookup: CDR1 SGHTA, CDR2 FQGTGA. As DNA, the CDR3 is TGTGCCAGCAGCTTAGAAGGGGGAGGGATGAAGTTCTTC. Protein sequence: CASSLEGGGMKFF.

As concerns this clonotype: The library was prepared for alpha chains; this beta chain is a stray read, so its frequency means little. This chain connects TRBV2 to TRBJ2-1; 10 bases are a match to TRBD2. The CDR3 length is 15 residues. The V gene's germline CDR1 is SNHLY and CDR2 FYNNEI. The DNA of the CDR3 is TGTGCTATCGAGAGACCTAGCGGGAGATCTAGTGAGCAGTTCTTC. Translated: CAIERPSGRSSEQFF.

This clonotype rates as medium-sized. As an off-target read in a library built for alpha chains, this beta chain has a frequency of little significance. The chain couples TRBV6-1 to TRBJ1-1; D remains unclear. The CDR3 sequence is 13 residues long. Germline lookup yields CDR1 MNHNS and CDR2 SASEGT. Between the trimmed V and J ends, which lost 6 bases and 5 bases, there was a span of 13 bases. The CDR3 here is CASSPAAATEAFF. The CDR3 bases are TGTGCCAGCAGCCCGGCGGCTGCGACTGAAGCTTTCTTT.

This clonotype qualifies as medium-sized. This beta chain appears as a stray read in a library generated for alpha chains; its size is not informative. The chain recombines TRBV29-1 with TRBJ1-2; D ambiguous. The V end lost 6 bases, the J end lost 5 bases, and 16 bases lay between the germline ends. The CDR3 has 13 residues. CDR1 SQVTM and CDR2 ANQGSEA come from the germline V gene. This CDR3 is CSVRNTAFYGYTF. The CDR3 bases are TGCAGCGTCCGTAATACAGCTTTTTATGGCTACACCTTC.

This clonotype is medium-sized (0.01 to 0.1%) in the sample. This beta chain appears as a stray read in a library generated for alpha chains; its size is not informative. The chain links TRBV11-2 to TRBJ2-5, with D tentatively TRBD2 (6 bases). The germline V gene encodes CDR1 SGHAT and CDR2 FQNNGV. The CDR3 length is 16 residues. The V and J ends lost 7 bases and 4 bases respectively, with 22 bases between them. The chain's CDR3 is CASTVGGAPGRETQYF. The CDR3, as DNA: TGTGCCAGCACCGTGGGGGGAGCCCCGGGGCGAGAGACCCAGTACTTC.